The next 5 T cell receptor beta chains were all read from a single sample in a study of blood T cell repertoires in COVID-19. Profiling relied on immunoSEQ multiplex PCR, and the TCRdb table lists in-frame clones only, not all of them. The sample holds about 240,000 clones, around 81% seen once. Sequenced sample: peripheral blood. These TCRs come from a woman of 80 years or more with COVID-19, enrolled during active disease.

The table lists this clone with a count of one. The chain recombines TRBV4-1 with TRBJ1-6; D is perhaps TRBD1 (6 bases). CDR3 length: 14 amino acids. V was shortened by 2 bases and J by 10 bases, with 12 bases between the two germline ends. The germline V gene encodes CDR1 MGHRA and CDR2 YSYEKL. The CDR3 here is CASSQWGQVSPLHF. The CDR3 DNA reads TGCGCCAGCAGCCAATGGGGGCAGGTCTCACCCCTCCACTTT.

This rearrangement joins TRBV30 to TRBJ2-7; tentative D call: TRBD1 (6 bases). Germline assignment: CDR1 GTSNPN and CDR2 SVGIG (reference sequence). The length of the CDR3 is 13 residues. V was trimmed by 5 bases and J by 2 bases, leaving 13 bases between them. CDR3 residues: CAWSRGDAYEQYF. CDR3 nucleotide sequence: TGTGCCTGGTCCAGGGGCGACGCCTACGAGCAGTACTTC.

The chain joins TRBV5-6 to TRBJ2-3; TRBD2 matches 8 bases. This CDR3 is built from 14 residues. Germline-derived CDR1 and CDR2 are SGHDT and YYEEEE. With 4 bases clipped from V and 1 base from J, the junction kept 2 bases outside the gene matches. The CDR3 sequence: CASSRAGGTDTQYF. In DNA, the CDR3 is TGTGCCAGCAGCAGAGCGGGGGGCACAGATACGCAGTATTTT.

CDR3 nucleotides: TGTGCCACCGGACGGGGTGTGGTGGATACGCAGTATTTT. Its translation: CATGRGVVDTQYF. This sequence joins TRBV15 and TRBJ2-3; tentative D call: TRBD2 (5 bases). Germline CDR1 is LNHNV and CDR2 is YYDKDF (reference sequence). This CDR3 contains 13 residues. V lost 8 bases to trimming and J lost 6 bases, with 15 bases between them. The full variable domain, its missing parts supplied by reference TRBV15 and TRBJ2-3, is DAMVIQNPRYQVTQFGKPVTLSCSQTLNHNVMYWYQQKSSQAPKLLFHYYDKDFNNEADTPDNFQSRRPNTSFCFLDIRSPGLGDTAMYLCATGRGVVDTQYFGPGTRLTVL.

The rearrangement joins TRBV27 to TRBJ1-1; the D gene is possibly TRBD1 (5 bases). The CDR3 loop spans 15 amino acids. From germline, CDR1 is MNHEY and CDR2 SMNVEV (reference sequence). V was cut by 6 bases and J by 3 bases, with 17 bases left in between. CDR3 in DNA: TGTGCCAGCAGGTCACTTGACAGCCCCTACACTGAAGCTTTCTTT. Amino acids: CASRSLDSPYTEAFF.